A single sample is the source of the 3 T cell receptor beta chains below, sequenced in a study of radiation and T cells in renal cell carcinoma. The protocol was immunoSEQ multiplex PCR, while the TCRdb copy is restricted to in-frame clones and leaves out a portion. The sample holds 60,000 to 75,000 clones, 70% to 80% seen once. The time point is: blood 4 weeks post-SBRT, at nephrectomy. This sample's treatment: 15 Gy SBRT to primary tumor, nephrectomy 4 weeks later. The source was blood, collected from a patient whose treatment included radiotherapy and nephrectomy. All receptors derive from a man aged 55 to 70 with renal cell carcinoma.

Here the CDR3 reads CASSLEASHEQFF. DNA for the CDR3: TGTGCCAGCAGCTTAGAAGCTAGCCACGAGCAGTTCTTC. The chain combines TRBV11-3 with TRBJ2-1, with D possibly matching TRBD2 (5 bases). V dropped 0 bases and J dropped 10 bases, with 10 bases sitting between them. This CDR3 has 13 amino acids. CDR1 is SGHNT, CDR2 YENEEA, per germline.

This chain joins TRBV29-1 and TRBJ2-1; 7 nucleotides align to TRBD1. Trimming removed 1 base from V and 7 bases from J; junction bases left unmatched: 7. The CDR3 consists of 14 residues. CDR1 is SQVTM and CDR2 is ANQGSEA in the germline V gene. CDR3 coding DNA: TGCAGCGTTGAAGGAAAACAGGGGTCTAATGAGCAGTTCTTC. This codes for CSVEGKQGSNEQFF.

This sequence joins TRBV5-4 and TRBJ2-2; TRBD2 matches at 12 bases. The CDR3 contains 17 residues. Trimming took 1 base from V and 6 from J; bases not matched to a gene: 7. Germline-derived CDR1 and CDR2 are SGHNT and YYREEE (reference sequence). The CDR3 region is CASSLYLLAGGAGELFF. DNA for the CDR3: TGTGCCAGCAGCTTGTATCTACTAGCGGGGGGCGCCGGGGAGCTGTTTTTT.